This T cell receptor beta chain was observed in a study of blood T cell repertoires in COVID-19 (dated by TCRdb to between 2020 and 2021). Study-level background: Samples from collaborators originated in the United States, Italy and Spain and spanned both the acute and convalescent phases of COVID-19. Deeply sampled blood TCRbeta repertoires from subjects exposed to, actively infected with, or recovered from COVID-19 were included in the dataset. The samples were drawn from the first 160 participants of the ongoing ImmuneRACE study and from more than 1,000 subjects provided by 6 global collaborators. The prospective study material was composed of cDNA or gDNA derived from T cells, B-cell-depleted T cells, or PBMCs. The repertoires were made available in a free public database intended to serve as a resource for research on the immune response to SARS-CoV-2. HLA class I and class II types, where available, came from metadata supplied by the sample provider rather than from assay-based typing. Sample metadata almost always included a de-identified subject ID, COVID-19 status, age in years and sex. Results the study describes overall, beyond this receptor: The quantity of clinical and demographic metadata differed by source and by participant and was supplied without curation.

Turning to this clone: No antigen is known for it. It has no much larger one-base neighbor in the sample; base qualities were not kept.

Whole blood was collected in K2EDTA tubes by collaborating institutions according to the institutions' own protocols. For TCRbeta analysis, collaborators shipped samples in one of three forms: frozen whole blood, isolated PBMCs, or DNA extracted from either of those sample types. The immunoSEQ Assay, a bias-controlled multiplex PCR, was used to amplify TCRbeta CDR3 regions from genomic DNA. In the paper's pipeline: The number of nucleated cells in each sample was estimated by amplification of reference gene primers within the assay. Sequence reads were collapsed and filtered to measure the absolute abundance of every unique TCRbeta CDR3 rearrangement. For each sample, productive Simpson clonality was calculated by taking the square root of Simpson's diversity index across productive rearrangements. TCRdb holds this immuneACCESS table with in-frame rearrangements only. Some clones are missing; in checked studies, unresolved V genes explain under half, and the rest has no known cause. Clone size and the V and J calls come from that table; the DNA yielded D and trimming. Counted in this sample were about 150,000 clones; 85% to 90% of them appeared once. The ten most abundant clones make up roughly 15% of the sample.

From the cysteine up to the phenylalanine, the CDR3 has a length of 16 residues. This entry keeps only the CDR3 DNA: 48 bases, framed from base 1. V is pruned by 5 bases and J by 6 bases, leaving 10 bases of the junction without a gene match. CDR1 and CDR2 are read off the germline V gene as SGHAT and FQNNGV. The TCR originated in a woman aged 40 to 50 with acute or convalescent COVID-19. Material: peripheral blood. The chain links TRBV11-2 with TRBJ2-2; 9 bases in between match TRBD2. The CDR3 sequence is CASSGLAGPSPGELFF. Read as DNA, the sequence is TGTGCCAGCAGCGGCCTAGCGGGGCCCTCTCCCGGGGAGCTGTTTTTT.